This TCR beta chain stems from a study of preoperative IRX-2 immunotherapy in early breast cancer. This table comes from immunoSEQ multiplex PCR, and its TCRdb copy is limited to in-frame clones, with some not included. The sample comprises approximately 31,000 clones, approximately 89% of which are singletons, and about 1.5% rests with the top ten. The CDR3 is 15 amino acids. Germline V lookup: CDR1 MNHEY, CDR2 SMNVEV (reference sequence). Losses at the gene ends were 8 bases for V and 5 bases for J; bases not matched to a gene: 7. Treatment described: preoperative locoregional IRX-2 cytokine immunotherapy.

This sequence was found in a human donor with breast cancer. The chain combines TRBV27 with TRBJ2-1; 12 nucleotides line up with TRBD2. Specimen: tumor tissue, collected after IRX-2 immunotherapy. The CDR3 region is CASATSGGSHNEQFF. Here the CDR3 DNA reads TGTGCCAGCGCCACTAGCGGGGGGTCCCACAATGAGCAGTTCTTC.